One sample yielded the 28 T cell receptor beta chains listed below, sequenced in a study of blood T cell repertoires in COVID-19. Profiled with immunoSEQ multiplex PCR; TCRdb holds only in-frame clones, not every one. The sample has about 94,000 clones, approximately 84% seen once. Sequenced material: peripheral blood. These receptors all come from a man aged 55 to 70 with acute or convalescent COVID-19.

The rearrangement uses TRBV7-9 and TRBJ1-2; D remains ambiguous. The CDR3 runs to 12 residues. Trimming stripped 7 bases from V and 7 bases from J, with 13 bases between. Germline lookup yields CDR1 SEHNR and CDR2 FQNEAQ (reference sequence). CDR3 bases: TGTGCCAGCACTTCGGACCGGGGTGGCTACACCTTC. Translating gives CASTSDRGGYTF.

The chain combines TRBV29-1 with TRBJ1-2; TRBD1 matches 7 bases. In germline, CDR1 is SQVTM, CDR2 ANQGSEA. V lost 6 bases, J lost 6 bases, and 10 bases stayed unmatched. CDR3 length: 13 amino acids. The DNA for the CDR3 is TGCAGCGTGGGCTCCGGGACAGTCAATGGCTACACCTTC. It specifies CSVGSGTVNGYTF. Using reference TRBV29-1 and TRBJ1-2 for the parts outside the CDR3, the full variable domain is SAVISQKPSRDICQRGTSLTIQCQVDSQVTMMFWYRQQPGQSLTLIATANQGSEATYESGFVIDKFPISRPNLTFSTLTVSNMSPEDSSIYLCSVGSGTVNGYTFGSGTRLTVV.

V is TRBV6-5 and J is TRBJ1-1, with 7 bases identical to TRBD1. This CDR3 has 12 amino acids. V was pared by 5 bases and J by 4 bases, with 1 base of the junction left unmatched. Germline assignment: CDR1 MNHEY and CDR2 SVGAGI. The CDR3 sequence is CASSRDSTEAFF. The CDR3 DNA sequence: TGTGCCAGCAGTAGGGACAGCACTGAAGCTTTCTTT.

This rearrangement joins TRBV29-1 to TRBJ1-2; the match to TRBD1 covers 10 bases. Per germline, CDR1 SQVTM and CDR2 ANQGSEA. Germline trimming cut 6 bases from V and 5 bases from J; bases unmatched to any gene: 9. The CDR3 spans 14 residues. This chain's CDR3 is CSVERGTGEYGYTF. The CDR3 nucleotides read TGCAGCGTCGAACGTGGGACAGGGGAATATGGCTACACCTTC.

The J gene is TRBJ1-4, the V gene TRBV3-1 (or the pseudogene TRBV3-2), with D unresolved. Trimming took 0 bases from V and 3 from J, leaving 11 bases between them. The CDR3 covers 16 residues. Per germline, CDR1 LGHDT and CDR2 YNNKEL (reference sequence). The chain's CDR3 is CASSQERYLSNEKLFF. The CDR3 nucleotides are TGTGCCAGCAGCCAAGAGAGATACCTCTCTAATGAAAAACTGTTTTTT.

The genes are TRBV7-9 and TRBJ1-2; 8 bases are a match to TRBD1. This CDR3 spans 13 amino acids. Germline loops: CDR1 SEHNR, CDR2 FQNEAQ (reference sequence). V lost 5 bases and J lost 8; bases outside the gene matches: 7. The CDR3 region is CASSKTGDYGYTF. The DNA for the CDR3 is TGTGCCAGCAGCAAGACAGGGGATTACGGCTACACCTTC. Full variable domain (outside the CDR3, taken from reference TRBV7-9 and TRBJ1-2): DTGVSQNPRHKITKRGQNVTFRCDPISEHNRLYWYRQTLGQGPEFLTYFQNEAQLEKSRLLSDRFSAERPKGSFSTLEIQRTEQGDSAMYLCASSKTGDYGYTFGSGTRLTVV.

This rearrangement joins TRBV4-3 to TRBJ2-3, with 9 bases fitting TRBD1. Trimming took 0 bases from V and 5 from J; bases not matched to a gene: 12. Germline CDR1 and CDR2: LGHNA and YSLEER. The length of the CDR3 is 18 residues. The CDR3 nucleotides are TGCGCCAGCAGCCAAGATATAATAGGACAGGGGTGGGTAGATACGCAGTATTTT. Amino acid sequence: CASSQDIIGQGWVDTQYF.

The chain links TRBV30 to TRBJ1-2; D perhaps matches TRBD1 (6 bases). CDR1 is GTSNPN, CDR2 SVGIG, per germline (reference sequence). Trimming shortened V by 5 bases and J by 4 bases, and 14 bases separated the two germline ends. The CDR3 is 13 residues long. For the CDR3, the DNA is TGTGCCTGGGGACGACAGGCCACCTATGGCTACACCTTC. As protein: CAWGRQATYGYTF.

The gene calls are TRBV11-2 and TRBJ1-1; 7 bases align to TRBD1. J was trimmed by 5 bases and V by 0 bases; bases with no gene match: 3. Germline V gene data show CDR1 as SGHAT and CDR2 as FQNNGV. The CDR3 runs 14 residues. This chain's CDR3 is CASSLEGGETEAFF. As DNA, the CDR3 is TGTGCCAGCAGCTTAGAAGGGGGCGAAACTGAAGCTTTCTTT.

The rearrangement joins TRBV4-1 to TRBJ2-7; 16 bases match TRBD2. The V and J ends lost 3 bases and 3 bases, in that order; junction bases with no gene match: 2. Germline V gives CDR1 MGHRA, CDR2 YSYEKL. CDR3 length: 16 amino acids. The CDR3 bases are TGCGCCAGCAGCCAGGGACTAGCGGGGGGGCTCTACGAGCAGTACTTC. Residues: CASSQGLAGGLYEQYF.

The rearrangement uses TRBV11-2 and TRBJ1-4, with 7 bases lining up with TRBD1. V trimming: 6 bases; J trimming: 7 bases; junction bases outside the gene matches: 8. Germline V gene data show CDR1 as SGHAT and CDR2 as FQNNGV. CDR3 length: 14 amino acids. For the CDR3, the DNA is TGTGCCAGCAGTTTCCAGGGGGTTGGTGAAAAACTGTTTTTT. Translation: CASSFQGVGEKLFF.

This sequence joins TRBV15 and TRBJ2-5, with D possibly TRBD1 on 6 matching bases. CDR3 size: 16 residues. The germline V gene encodes CDR1 LNHNV and CDR2 YYDKDF (reference sequence). The V end lost 0 bases, the J end lost 1 base, and 12 bases lay between the germline ends. The CDR3 is CATSRDERGIQETQYF. The CDR3 bases are TGTGCCACCAGCAGAGATGAAAGGGGGATCCAAGAGACCCAGTACTTC.

This clone was recorded only once. The rearrangement uses TRBV6-5 and TRBJ2-1, with a tentative D call TRBD1 (5 bases). V dropped 4 bases and J dropped 7 bases, with 5 bases sitting between them. The CDR3 extends over 11 amino acids. CDR1 and CDR2 (germline): MNHEY, SVGAGI. The CDR3 region has the DNA TGTGCCAGCAGTTCAGGGAATGAGCAGTTCTTC. Protein: CASSSGNEQFF.

CDR3: CASSLTSGYNEQFF. In nucleotides, the CDR3 is TGTGCCAGCAGTCTGACCTCAGGGTACAATGAGCAGTTCTTC. The chain joins TRBV27 to TRBJ2-1; D might be TRBD1 (5 bases). Per the germline V gene, CDR1 is MNHEY and CDR2 is SMNVEV (reference sequence). V gave up 5 bases and J gave up 4 bases, with 12 bases separating them. The CDR3 has 14 residues.

The chain uses TRBV30 and TRBJ1-1; D gene ambiguous. Trimming pared 5 bases from V and 8 bases from J, leaving 12 bases between. In germline, CDR1 is GTSNPN, CDR2 SVGIG (reference sequence). CDR3 length: 11 amino acids. The CDR3 loop reads CAWSSGAEAFF. The CDR3, as DNA: TGTGCCTGGTCCTCGGGTGCCGAAGCTTTCTTT.

The CDR3 sequence: CASSLTGGGTDTQYF. The CDR3 DNA reads TGTGCCAGCAGCTTAACGGGTGGAGGCACAGATACGCAGTATTTT. This chain joins TRBV7-3 and TRBJ2-3, with D uncertain. The ends were cut back, 0 bases at V and 1 base at J, with 8 bases in the middle. The germline V gene encodes CDR1 SGHTA and CDR2 FQGTGA. The length of the CDR3 is 15 residues.

V gene TRBV29-1 combines with J gene TRBJ2-2; D is unresolved. Germline assignment: CDR1 SQVTM and CDR2 ANQGSEA. V gave up 7 bases and J gave up 0 bases, with 12 bases separating them. The CDR3 consists of 14 residues. CDR3: CSARLSANTGELFF. For the CDR3, the DNA is TGCAGCGCGAGACTGAGTGCGAACACCGGGGAGCTGTTTTTT.

This clone was counted a few times. DNA of the CDR3: TGTGCCAGCAGTAGGTCAGGGGCCTATGGCTACACCTTC. This codes for CASSRSGAYGYTF. The chain combines TRBV11-2 with TRBJ1-2; possibly TRBD1 for D (6 bases). Trimming cost V 6 bases and J 4 bases, with 12 bases left between them. CDR1 is SGHAT and CDR2 is FQNNGV in the germline V gene. This CDR3 comprises 13 residues.

The V and J genes are TRBV27 and TRBJ1-4, with 8 positions matching TRBD1. J lost 8 bases, V lost 6 bases, and 8 bases had no gene match. The CDR3 runs to 14 residues. Looked up from germline, CDR1 is MNHEY and CDR2 is SMNVEV (reference sequence). CDR3 in DNA: TGTGCCAGCAGACTCGGGACAGGAGGAGAAAAACTGTTTTTT. As protein: CASRLGTGGEKLFF. The variable domain in full, with the rest retrieved from reference TRBV27 and TRBJ1-4, is EAQVTQNPRYLITVTGKKLTVTCSQNMNHEYMSWYRQDPGLGLRQIYYSMNVEVTDKGDVPEGYKVSRKEKRNFPLILESPSPNQTSLYFCASRLGTGGEKLFFGSGTQLSVL.

The J gene is TRBJ2-7, the V gene TRBV30; D is unresolved. The CDR3 loop spans 11 amino acids. Germline V gene sequence: CDR1 GTSNPN, CDR2 SVGIG (reference sequence). V shed 1 base and J shed 6 bases, with 7 bases lying between them. CDR3 protein: CAWSDTFEQYF. In DNA, the CDR3 is TGTGCCTGGAGTGACACCTTCGAGCAGTACTTC.

This clone has only a few counts. The V call is TRBV2, the J call TRBJ2-2; D unclear. The CDR3 totals 13 residues. Germline CDR1 reads SNHLY; CDR2 reads FYNNEI. The germline V and J ends were trimmed by 3 bases and 1 base, with 3 bases remaining between them. Here the CDR3 reads CASSDGNTGELFF. In nucleotides, the CDR3 is TGTGCCAGCAGTGACGGGAACACCGGGGAGCTGTTTTTT.

This clone was seen a few times. This rearrangement joins TRBV9 to TRBJ1-5; 7 nucleotides agree with TRBD1. The trim removed 4 bases at V and 0 bases at J, leaving 7 bases unmatched. The CDR3 extends over 16 amino acids. The germline V gene has CDR1 SGDLS and CDR2 YYNGEE. CDR3 sequence: CASSPGTAYSNQPQHF. The CDR3 nucleotides read TGTGCCAGCAGCCCTGGGACAGCATATAGCAATCAGCCCCAGCATTTT.

Only one count was recorded for this clone. The chain joins TRBV5-1 to TRBJ1-1; 7 positions agree with TRBD1. The germline CDR1 and CDR2 sequences are SGHRS and YFSETQ. This CDR3 has 14 amino acids. The V and J ends lost 7 bases and 5 bases, in that order; junction bases with no gene match: 11. In nucleotides, the CDR3 is TGCGCCAGCGGACCCTACAGGGGAGGTACTGAAGCTTTCTTT. Its translation: CASGPYRGGTEAFF.

The chain has TRBV2 and TRBJ1-3, with a possible D match to TRBD1 (6 bases). The germline gives CDR1 SNHLY, CDR2 FYNNEI. CDR3 length equals 16 residues. Between the trimmed V and J ends, which lost 3 bases and 0 bases, there was a span of 12 bases. Here the CDR3 DNA reads TGTGCCAGCAGTGACAGACAGGCCTACTCTGGAAACACCATATATTTT. Translated: CASSDRQAYSGNTIYF.

V usage is TRBV27 and J usage is TRBJ2-2; D is undetermined. The CDR3 is 16 amino acids. Trimming cost V 7 bases and J 0 bases, with 15 bases left between them. CDR1 is MNHEY, CDR2 SMNVEV, per germline (reference sequence). The CDR3: CASNQMGPANTGELFF. As DNA, the CDR3 is TGTGCCAGCAATCAGATGGGCCCCGCGAACACCGGGGAGCTGTTTTTT.

The chain is built from TRBV6-5 and TRBJ2-5; D is possibly TRBD1 (6 bases). This CDR3 region has 13 residues. Germline assignment: CDR1 MNHEY and CDR2 SVGAGI. Trimming removed 5 bases at V and 0 bases at J, with 7 bases between. The CDR3 DNA is TGTGCCAGCAGTCAGGGGTACCAAGAGACCCAGTACTTC. Its protein product is CASSQGYQETQYF.

The J gene is TRBJ2-3, the V gene TRBV4-3, with D possibly TRBD1 on 5 matching bases. The V and J ends lost 0 bases and 2 bases respectively, with 6 bases between them. Germline V CDR1 and CDR2: LGHNA, YSLEER. CDR3 length: 14 amino acids. The CDR3 nucleotides read TGCGCCAGCAGCCAAGACAGGGCCACAGATACGCAGTATTTT. It specifies CASSQDRATDTQYF.

V and J are TRBV7-8 and TRBJ1-4; no clear D. The CDR3 has 15 amino acids. CDR1 and CDR2 (germline): SGHVS, FQNEAQ. Trimming stripped 0 bases from V and 5 bases from J, with 10 bases between. The CDR3 nucleotides are TGTGCCAGCAGCTTAGCGCAACGGGTCAATGAAAAACTGTTTTTT. Protein sequence: CASSLAQRVNEKLFF.